Below, one T cell receptor (beta chain) is given with its context. The data are from a study of blood T cell repertoires in COVID-19. About the research overall: Both acute and convalescent COVID-19 samples were obtained from the United States, Italy and Spain. PBMCs, B-cell-depleted T cells, or T cells provided the cDNA or gDNA that made up the material.

Methods used by the authors: Quantification of nucleated cells was approximated via reference gene primer amplification. Using immunoSEQ multiplex PCR, the repertoire was profiled, and TCRdb retains in-frame clones only, with some absent. That table supplies the V and J calls and clone size; D and trimming were determined from the DNA. The repertoire holds around 25,000 clones, with over 75% as singletons. Germline V gene data show CDR1 as MNHEY and CDR2 as SMNVEV (reference sequence). Between the trimmed V and J ends, which lost 6 bases and 2 bases, there was a span of 11 bases. The CDR3 extends over 13 amino acids.

This TCR derives from a woman aged 45-65 years with active COVID-19. The chain couples TRBV27 to TRBJ2-7; D is possibly TRBD1 (5 bases). Specimen: peripheral blood. In DNA, the CDR3 is TGTGCCAGCAGCACAGGAAGGACCTACGAGCAGTACTTC. Translation gives CASSTGRTYEQYF.